The 19 T cell receptor beta chains reported below all come from one sample, sequenced in a study of Tregs in tolerant kidney transplant recipients. The protocol was immunoSEQ multiplex PCR, while the TCRdb copy is restricted to in-frame clones and leaves out a portion. The data hold 80,000 to 90,000 clones, with around 90% observed a single time. The specimen was CD8+ T cells from blood. The receptors stem from a human donor in good health.

V and J are TRBV19 and TRBJ1-5; tentatively, D is TRBD1 (6 bases). Germline V gives CDR1 LNHDA, CDR2 SQIVND (reference sequence). Trimming shortened V by 7 bases and J by 0 bases, and 13 bases separated the two germline ends. The CDR3 has 15 amino acids. For the CDR3, the DNA is TGTGCCAGTACCCATAGGGGGGCTAGCAATCAGCCCCAGCATTTT. Protein: CASTHRGASNQPQHF.

This chain joins TRBV13 and TRBJ1-1; TRBD1 might be the D (5 bases). V gave up 0 bases and J gave up 3 bases, with 11 bases separating them. Germline-derived CDR1 and CDR2 are PRHDT and FYEKMQ (reference sequence). The CDR3 totals 15 residues. In DNA form, the CDR3 reads TGTGCCAGCAGCTTAGGCCCGGGGCCGGACACTGAAGCTTTCTTT. Translation gives CASSLGPGPDTEAFF.

The rearrangement joins TRBV29-1 to TRBJ2-1; 9 positions agree with TRBD1. CDR3 size: 13 residues. The V segment lost 6 bases and the J segment 3 bases; nucleotides outside the gene matches: 3. Germline lookup yields CDR1 SQVTM and CDR2 ANQGSEA. This chain's CDR3 is CSVRQGVYNEQFF. The CDR3 DNA reads as TGCAGCGTCCGACAGGGGGTCTACAATGAGCAGTTCTTC.

The chain couples TRBV29-1 to TRBJ1-3; 7 bases agree with TRBD1. The germline V gene encodes CDR1 SQVTM and CDR2 ANQGSEA. Losses at the gene ends were 0 bases for V and 0 bases for J; bases not matched to a gene: 11. CDR3 length: 18 residues. The CDR3 loop reads CSVEDFPPGQFSGNTIYF. CDR3 bases: TGCAGCGTTGAAGATTTCCCACCGGGACAGTTCTCTGGAAACACCATATATTTT.

V and J are TRBV5-1 and TRBJ1-6; D is undetermined. The CDR3 is 15 residues long. The germline CDR1 and CDR2 sequences are SGHRS and YFSETQ. Trimming took off 4 bases at V and 9 bases at J, with 17 bases between the two ends. CDR3 region: CASSLTGVLPSPLHF. The DNA for the CDR3 is TGCGCCAGCAGCCTTACCGGGGTCCTCCCTTCACCCCTCCACTTT.

The CDR3 DNA sequence: TGTGCCAGTAGTCGGGCCCTCTCTGGAAACACCATATATTTT. This encodes CASSRALSGNTIYF. J is TRBJ1-3 and V is TRBV19; no clear D gene. Per the germline V gene, CDR1 is LNHDA and CDR2 is SQIVND (reference sequence). The CDR3 length is 14 residues. V was cut by 5 bases and J by 0 bases, with 8 bases left in between.

The chain recombines TRBV19 with TRBJ2-1; D ambiguous. In germline, CDR1 is LNHDA, CDR2 SQIVND (reference sequence). V lost 2 bases, J lost 3 bases, and 8 bases lay in between. This CDR3 is 14 amino acids long. CDR3 region: CASSILERYNEQFF. The CDR3 nucleotides are TGTGCCAGTAGTATACTGGAGCGCTACAATGAGCAGTTCTTC.

The V and J genes are TRBV4-1 and TRBJ1-1; 8 bases match TRBD1. Germline V lookup: CDR1 MGHRA, CDR2 YSYEKL. There are 14 residues in the CDR3. Unmatched junction bases numbered 5, after V lost 3 bases and J lost 5 bases. The CDR3 is CASSQSRGLTEAFF. The CDR3 DNA reads as TGCGCCAGCAGCCAGTCCAGGGGGCTGACTGAAGCTTTCTTT.

This rearrangement joins TRBV9 to TRBJ2-5; 11 bases match TRBD1. From germline, CDR1 is SGDLS and CDR2 YYNGEE. CDR3 length: 19 residues. Trimming cost V 0 bases and J 2 bases; bases outside gene matches: 12. The CDR3 reads CASSVGDPGQGAQQETQYF. The CDR3 DNA reads TGTGCCAGCAGCGTAGGGGACCCCGGACAGGGGGCGCAACAAGAGACCCAGTACTTC.

There are a few counts of this clone. This sequence joins TRBV19 and TRBJ1-6, with D maybe TRBD1 (5 bases). This CDR3 spans 14 amino acids. Germline assignment: CDR1 LNHDA and CDR2 SQIVND (reference sequence). V gave up 3 bases and J gave up 8 bases, with 11 bases separating them. The CDR3 protein is CASSMIRADSPLHF. The CDR3 DNA follows: TGTGCCAGTAGTATGATCAGGGCCGATTCACCCCTCCACTTT. The full variable domain, completed using reference TRBV19 and TRBJ1-6, is DGGITQSPKYLFRKEGQNVTLSCEQNLNHDAMYWYRQDPGQGLRLIYYSQIVNDFQKGDIAEGYSVSREKKESFPLTVTSAQKNPTAFYLCASSMIRADSPLHFGNGTRLTVT.

V gene TRBV29-1 combines with J gene TRBJ2-7, with a weak D call TRBD1 (5 bases). CDR1 SQVTM and CDR2 ANQGSEA come from the germline V gene. This CDR3 contains 14 residues. Trimming took off 4 bases at V and 0 bases at J, with 13 bases between the two ends. The CDR3 sequence: CSVVNRPYSYEQYF. The CDR3 coding sequence is TGCAGCGTTGTGAACAGGCCCTACTCCTACGAGCAGTACTTC.

The CDR3: CASSLTGGTDTQYF. In nucleotides, the CDR3 is TGTGCCAGCAGCTTAACCGGGGGGACAGATACGCAGTATTTT. The V and J genes are TRBV7-3 and TRBJ2-3; 7 bases are a match to TRBD2. The length of the CDR3 is 14 residues. V lost 0 bases and J lost 3; bases outside the gene matches: 0. Germline-derived CDR1 and CDR2 are SGHTA and FQGTGA.

The chain recombines TRBV14 with TRBJ2-1, with 11 bases fitting TRBD2. V dropped 2 bases and J dropped 6; count of bases not matched to a gene: 6. There are 16 residues in the CDR3. Germline V gene data show CDR1 as SGHDN and CDR2 as FVKESK. The CDR3 loop is CASSQLGTSGFNEQFF. The DNA of the CDR3 is TGTGCCAGCAGCCAACTCGGGACTAGCGGCTTCAATGAGCAGTTCTTC.

The rearrangement joins TRBV5-8 to TRBJ2-7; D gene ambiguous. V lost 1 base and J 0 bases, leaving 8 bases between the germline ends. The germline CDR1 and CDR2 sequences are SGHTS and YDEGEE. The CDR3 contains 14 residues. In DNA, the CDR3 is TGTGCCAGCAGCTTGATATTAAACTCCTACGAGCAGTACTTC. Translated, it gives CASSLILNSYEQYF.

V is TRBV29-1 and J is TRBJ2-1, with 15 bases matching TRBD2. V shed 7 bases, J shed 3 bases, and the junction held 7 bases outside the gene matches. This CDR3 comprises 16 residues. The germline gives CDR1 SQVTM, CDR2 ANQGSEA. The CDR3 sequence: CSAPPGLAGGYNEQFF. CDR3 in DNA: TGCAGCGCTCCTCCGGGACTAGCGGGAGGCTACAATGAGCAGTTCTTC.

V usage is TRBV2 and J usage is TRBJ1-1, with D uncertain. The CDR3 covers 16 residues. Germline V gene lookup returns CDR1 SNHLY and CDR2 FYNNEI. Trimming took 6 bases from V and 5 from J, leaving 22 bases between them. The CDR3 nucleotides read TGTGCCAGCAGAGGAACGACACCTATCTTAAGTACTGAAGCTTTCTTT. This codes for CASRGTTPILSTEAFF.

The rearrangement uses TRBV6-5 and TRBJ1-2; D might be TRBD1 (5 bases). Germline values: CDR1 MNHEY, CDR2 SVGAGI. The CDR3 has 13 amino acids. Trimming took 2 bases from V and 6 from J, leaving 10 bases between them. The CDR3 protein is CASSYHEGDGYTF. The CDR3 DNA sequence: TGTGCCAGCAGTTACCATGAAGGGGATGGCTACACCTTC.

The chain employs TRBV6-5 and TRBJ1-1; TRBD1 might be the D (6 bases). CDR3 length: 13 amino acids. Germline V gives CDR1 MNHEY, CDR2 SVGAGI. Trimming shortened V by 11 bases and J by 2 bases, and 15 bases separated the two germline ends. The DNA for the CDR3 is TGTGCCGCCCAACAGGGCGAAAACACTGAAGCTTTCTTT. Its translation is CAAQQGENTEAFF.

This clone was seen only once. The chain carries TRBV6-1 and TRBJ2-7; the D is unclear. V was cut by 2 bases and J by 0 bases, with 8 bases left in between. Germline loops: CDR1 MNHNS, CDR2 SASEGT. The CDR3 covers 14 residues. In nucleotides, the CDR3 is TGTGCCAGCAGTGAAATCCCGACCTCCTACGAGCAGTACTTC. Its protein product is CASSEIPTSYEQYF.